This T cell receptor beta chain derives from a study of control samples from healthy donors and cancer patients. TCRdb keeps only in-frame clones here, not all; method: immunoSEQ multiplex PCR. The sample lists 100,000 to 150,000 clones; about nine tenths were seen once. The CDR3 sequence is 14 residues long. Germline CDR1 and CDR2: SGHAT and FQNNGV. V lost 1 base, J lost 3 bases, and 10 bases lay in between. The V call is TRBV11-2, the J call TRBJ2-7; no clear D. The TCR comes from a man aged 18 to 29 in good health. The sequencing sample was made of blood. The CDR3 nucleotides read TGTGCCAGCAGCTTAGTTTTCGGGTTCTACGAGCAGTACTTC. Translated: CASSLVFGFYEQYF.